The text below deals with one T cell receptor (beta chain). The data originate from a study of control samples from healthy donors and cancer patients. Assay used: immunoSEQ multiplex PCR; TCRdb lists only in-frame clones, some missing. This sample has about 160,000 clones, with roughly 89% found just once. This CDR3 is built from 14 residues. The V gene's germline CDR1 is SGHNT and CDR2 YYREEE (reference sequence). The V segment lost 5 bases and the J segment 3 bases; nucleotides outside the gene matches: 8. J is TRBJ2-7 and V is TRBV5-4; 7 positions match TRBD1. Sequencing input: blood. This receptor was identified in a man aged 25 to 40 in good health. The CDR3 DNA is TGTGCCAGCAGTTCCGGGACAGCATTCTACGAGCAGTACTTC. This encodes CASSSGTAFYEQYF.